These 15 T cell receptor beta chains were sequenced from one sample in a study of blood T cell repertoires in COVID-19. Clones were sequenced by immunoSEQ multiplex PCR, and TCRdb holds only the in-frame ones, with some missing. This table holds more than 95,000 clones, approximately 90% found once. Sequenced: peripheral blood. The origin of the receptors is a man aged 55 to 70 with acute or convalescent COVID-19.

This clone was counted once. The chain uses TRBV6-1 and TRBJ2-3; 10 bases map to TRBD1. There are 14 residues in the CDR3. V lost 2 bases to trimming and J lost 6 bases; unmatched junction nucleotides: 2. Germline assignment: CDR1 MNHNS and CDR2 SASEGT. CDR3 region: CASSELDRGDTQYF. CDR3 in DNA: TGTGCCAGCAGTGAACTGGACAGGGGGGATACGCAGTATTTT.

This CDR3 reads CASSFERSTDTQYF. CDR3 nucleotides: TGTGCCAGCAGTTTCGAGCGGAGCACAGATACGCAGTATTTT. The chain carries TRBV27 and TRBJ2-3; D perhaps matches TRBD2 (5 bases). Germline CDR1 reads MNHEY; CDR2 reads SMNVEV (reference sequence). There are 14 residues in the CDR3. V was cut by 3 bases and J by 0 bases, with 7 bases left in between.

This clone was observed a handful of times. CDR3 bases: TGTGCCAGCAGCTTTTGGGGGGCAACTAATGAAAAACTGTTTTTT. Residues: CASSFWGATNEKLFF. V is TRBV5-6 and J is TRBJ1-4, with D possibly being TRBD1 (5 bases). V lost 2 bases and J 0 bases, leaving 8 bases between the germline ends. This CDR3 is built from 15 residues. The V gene's germline CDR1 is SGHDT and CDR2 YYEEEE. Variable domain in full (rest from reference TRBV5-6 and TRBJ1-4): DAGVTQSPTHLIKTRGQQVTLRCSPKSGHDTVSWYQQALGQGPQFIFQYYEEEERQRGNFPDRFSGHQFPNYSSELNVNALLLGDSALYLCASSFWGATNEKLFFGSGTQLSVL.

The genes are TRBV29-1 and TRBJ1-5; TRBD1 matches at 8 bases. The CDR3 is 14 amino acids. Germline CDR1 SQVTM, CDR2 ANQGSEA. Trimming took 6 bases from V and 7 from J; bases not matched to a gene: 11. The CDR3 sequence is CSVTGTGDRQPQHF. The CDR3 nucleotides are TGCAGCGTAACCGGGACAGGAGATCGCCAGCCCCAGCATTTT.

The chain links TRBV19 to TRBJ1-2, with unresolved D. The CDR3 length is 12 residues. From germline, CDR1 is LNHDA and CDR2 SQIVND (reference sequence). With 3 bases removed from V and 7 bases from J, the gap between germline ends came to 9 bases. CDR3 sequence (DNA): TGTGCCAGTAGTATTGGGGAGGCTGGCTACACCTTC. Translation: CASSIGEAGYTF.

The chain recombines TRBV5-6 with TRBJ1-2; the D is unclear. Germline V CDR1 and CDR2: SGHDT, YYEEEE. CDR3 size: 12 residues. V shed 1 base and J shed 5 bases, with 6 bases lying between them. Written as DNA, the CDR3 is TGTGCCAGCAGCTTGAGAGGTTATGGCTACACCTTC. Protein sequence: CASSLRGYGYTF.

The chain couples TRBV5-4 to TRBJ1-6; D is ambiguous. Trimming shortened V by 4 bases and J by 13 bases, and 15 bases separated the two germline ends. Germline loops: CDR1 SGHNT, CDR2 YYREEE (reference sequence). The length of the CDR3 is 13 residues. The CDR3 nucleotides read TGTGCCAGCAGCCTTGATCTTTCGGGGCCCCTCCACTTT. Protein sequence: CASSLDLSGPLHF.

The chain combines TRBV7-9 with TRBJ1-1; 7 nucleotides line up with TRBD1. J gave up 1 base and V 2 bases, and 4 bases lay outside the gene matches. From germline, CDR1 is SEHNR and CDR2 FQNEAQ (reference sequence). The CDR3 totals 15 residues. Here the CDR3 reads CASSLRGQANTEAFF. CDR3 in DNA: TGTGCCAGCAGCTTAAGAGGACAGGCGAACACTGAAGCTTTCTTT.

The CDR3 sequence: CASSTSGQEMNTEAFF. CDR3 nucleotide sequence: TGTGCCAGCAGCACCTCTGGACAGGAGATGAACACTGAAGCTTTCTTT. V and J are TRBV28 and TRBJ1-1; 7 bases are shared with TRBD1. The ends lost 6 bases at V and 0 bases at J; junction bases unmatched: 10. This CDR3 contains 16 residues. Per germline, CDR1 MDHEN and CDR2 SYDVKM.

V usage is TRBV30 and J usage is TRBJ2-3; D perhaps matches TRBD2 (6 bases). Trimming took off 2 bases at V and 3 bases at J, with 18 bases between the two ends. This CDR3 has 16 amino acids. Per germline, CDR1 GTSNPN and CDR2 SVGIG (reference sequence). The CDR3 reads CAWSFSGGWRTDTQYF. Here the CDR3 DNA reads TGTGCCTGGAGTTTCAGTGGGGGGTGGAGGACAGATACGCAGTATTTT.

The CDR3 reads CATRILGGFNEKLFF. CDR3 coding DNA: TGTGCCACCCGTATCCTGGGGGGGTTTAATGAAAAACTGTTTTTT. This rearrangement joins TRBV28 to TRBJ1-4; a possible D gene is TRBD1 (5 bases). CDR1 is MDHEN and CDR2 is SYDVKM in the germline V gene. The CDR3 loop spans 15 amino acids. V was trimmed by 10 bases and J by 4 bases, leaving 19 bases between them.

CDR3 protein: CATSNSRTGEYGYTF. The CDR3 DNA sequence: TGTGCCACCAGTAACTCCCGGACAGGGGAATATGGCTACACCTTC. The genes are TRBV15 and TRBJ1-2; 9 bases fit TRBD1. With V trimmed by 6 bases and J by 5 bases, 10 bases remained unmatched. The V gene's germline CDR1 is LNHNV and CDR2 YYDKDF (reference sequence). The CDR3 loop spans 15 amino acids.

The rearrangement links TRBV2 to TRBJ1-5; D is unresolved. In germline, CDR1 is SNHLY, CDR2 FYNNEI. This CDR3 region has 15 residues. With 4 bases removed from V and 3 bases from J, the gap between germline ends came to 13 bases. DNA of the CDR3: TGTGCCAGCAGTGGGGCCCTAGCCGCCAATCAGCCCCAGCATTTT. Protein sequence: CASSGALAANQPQHF.

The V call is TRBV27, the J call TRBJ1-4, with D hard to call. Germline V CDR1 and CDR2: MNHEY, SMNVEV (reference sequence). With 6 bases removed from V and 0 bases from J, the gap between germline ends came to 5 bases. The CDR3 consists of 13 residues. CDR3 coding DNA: TGTGCCAGCAGATCAACAACTAATGAAAAACTGTTTTTT. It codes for CASRSTTNEKLFF. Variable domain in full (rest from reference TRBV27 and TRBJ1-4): EAQVTQNPRYLITVTGKKLTVTCSQNMNHEYMSWYRQDPGLGLRQIYYSMNVEVTDKGDVPEGYKVSRKEKRNFPLILESPSPNQTSLYFCASRSTTNEKLFFGSGTQLSVL.

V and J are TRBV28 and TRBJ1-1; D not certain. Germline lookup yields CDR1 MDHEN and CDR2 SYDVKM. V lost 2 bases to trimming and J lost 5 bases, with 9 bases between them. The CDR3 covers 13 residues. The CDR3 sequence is CASSLPVRTEAFF. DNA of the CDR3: TGTGCCAGCAGTTTACCGGTGCGGACTGAAGCTTTCTTT. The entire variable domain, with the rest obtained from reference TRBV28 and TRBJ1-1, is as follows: DVKVTQSSRYLVKRTGEKVFLECVQDMDHENMFWYRQDPGLGLRLIYFSYDVKMKEKGDIPEGYSVSREKKERFSLILESASTNQTSMYLCASSLPVRTEAFFGQGTRLTVV.